This record concerns one TCR beta chain sequence. The data derive from a study of blood T cell repertoires in COVID-19. Study at large: Material from acute and convalescent COVID-19 was sourced from the United States, Italy and Spain. Nucleic acid was either cDNA or gDNA, and it came from T cells, B-cell-depleted T cells, or PBMCs.

Study processing details: Reference gene primers were amplified, and this amplification served to estimate nucleated cell counts. Sequencing used immunoSEQ multiplex PCR; TCRdb keeps in-frame clones, though not all of them. D and trimming were read from the DNA, whereas the V and J calls and clone size are those reported in that table. The sample holds some 150,000 clones, approximately 92% seen once. The CDR3 extends over 15 amino acids. Germline trimming cut 2 bases from V and 2 bases from J; bases unmatched to any gene: 5. The germline CDR1 and CDR2 sequences are SGHAT and FQDESV (reference sequence).

This chain uses TRBV11-1 with TRBJ2-7, with 8 bases aligning to TRBD1. The sample taken for sequencing was peripheral blood. The clonotype originates from a woman in her fifties or sixties with active COVID-19. CDR3: CASSLSGGMPYEQYF. CDR3 in DNA: TGTGCCAGCAGCTTATCAGGGGGCATGCCCTACGAGCAGTACTTC.